This entry concerns a single T cell receptor beta chain. The antigen is not known. These data originate in a study of Graves' ophthalmopathy and Graves' hyperthyroidism. Study context: Before any treatment, peripheral blood was taken at the initial diagnosis.

Regarding the study as a whole: With a specificity of 72.22% and a sensitivity of around 71%, the model predicted ophthalmopathy progression. Most clonotypes expanded in thyroid above 0.001 frequency were present in blood too.

Researchers took RNA transcripts and amplified TCR beta CDR3 regions from them. Second-round multiplex PCR followed a first-round RT-PCR using HTBI primers. Via MiXCR, TCRdb re-called the multiplex PCR reads, giving one row per CDR3 protein. This table has 650,000 to 900,000 distinct CDR3 sequences, 40% appearing once. This CDR3 comprises 14 residues. The junction had 7 bases not matched to a gene; V was cut back by 7 bases and J by 2 bases. Per germline, CDR1 SNHLY and CDR2 FYNNEI. Every ophthalmopathy donor presented moderate-to-severe activity, CAS ≥3, NOSPECS ≥4 and duration under 3 months. V and J are TRBV2 and TRBJ1-2, with 7 positions matching TRBD1. This clonotype was obtained from an adult man with Graves' ophthalmopathy. Sequencing was done on a sample of peripheral blood. CDR3 region: CASITGAMNYGYTF. CDR3 nucleotides: TGTGCCAGCATCACAGGGGCCATGAACTATGGCTACACCTTC.